This is a list of T cell receptor beta chains from one sample in a study of radiation and T cells in renal cell carcinoma. TCRdb's copy holds only in-frame clones and misses some; the assay was immunoSEQ multiplex PCR. Among 120,000 to 150,000 clones listed, about nine tenths were seen once. The sample consisted of blood, taken from a patient whose treatment included radiotherapy and nephrectomy. The source is a woman in her 70s with renal cell carcinoma. CDR3s include the opening cysteine and the closing phenylalanine or tryptophan. The D gene is left open where the match is weak. Expanded clones are given a class, and other clones once, few, many or no size at all.

cdr3_length	v_call	j_call	clone_size	d_call	cdr3_aa	cdr3_nt
14	TRBV2	TRBJ1-1	.	.	CASRYLGGDTEAFF	TGTGCCAGCAGATACTTAGGGGGAGACACTGAAGCTTTCTTT
16	TRBV4-2	TRBJ2-3	.	TRBD2	CASSPQRGGSTDTQYF	TGTGCCAGCAGCCCCCAGCGGGGAGGGAGCACAGATACGCAGTATTTT
14	TRBV7-8	TRBJ2-7	.	.	CASSFSNGAYEQYF	TGTGCCAGCAGCTTCAGTAACGGAGCTTACGAGCAGTACTTC
13	TRBV19	TRBJ2-4	.	.	CASRDVAKNIQYF	TGTGCCAGTAGGGACGTAGCCAAAAACATTCAGTACTTC
15	TRBV9	TRBJ2-2	.	.	CASSVGGAGTGELFF	TGTGCCAGCAGCGTAGGAGGGGCCGGTACCGGGGAGCTGTTTTTT
17	TRBV5-4	TRBJ2-3	.	.	CASSLRAAGSSTDTQYF	TGTGCCAGCAGCTTGAGAGCGGCGGGGAGTAGCACAGATACGCAGTATTTT
14	TRBV7-8	TRBJ1-2	.	.	CASSLFTGDAGYTF	TGTGCCAGCAGCTTATTTACAGGCGATGCTGGCTACACCTTC
12	TRBV7-2	TRBJ2-3	.	.	CASSRLTDTQYF	TGTGCCAGCAGCCGTCTCACAGATACGCAGTATTTT
13	TRBV6-5	TRBJ1-1	.	.	CASSYDRGTEAFF	TGTGCCAGCAGTTACGATCGGGGCACTGAAGCTTTCTTT
15	TRBV9	TRBJ1-6	.	.	CASSVVGTGDSPLHF	TGTGCCAGCAGCGTAGTAGGGACCGGGGATTCACCCCTCCACTTT
15	TRBV7-2	TRBJ2-1	.	.	CASSLRETGIGEQFF	TGTGCCAGCAGCTTAAGGGAGACCGGCATAGGTGAGCAGTTCTTC
13	TRBV19	TRBJ2-2	.	.	CASSIEARGELFF	TGTGCCAGTAGTATAGAAGCCCGTGGGGAGCTGTTTTTT
14	TRBV5-8	TRBJ1-2	.	TRBD1	CASSPDRGLYGYTF	TGTGCCAGCAGCCCGGACAGGGGTCTCTATGGCTACACCTTC
16	TRBV5-1	TRBJ1-3	.	TRBD1	CASSHHGTGSGNTIYF	TGCGCCAGCAGCCACCACGGGACAGGATCTGGAAACACCATATATTTT
14	TRBV7-2	TRBJ2-7	.	TRBD1	CASSPGTGGYEQYF	TGTGCCAGCAGCCCCGGGACAGGAGGCTACGAGCAGTACTTC
15	TRBV5-6	TRBJ2-5	few	TRBD2	CASSLASGGPETQYF	TGTGCCAGCAGCTTGGCTAGCGGGGGCCCCGAGACCCAGTACTTC
18	TRBV30	TRBJ2-2	.	TRBD1	CAWDAGTGGYRNTGELFF	TGTGCCTGGGATGCCGGGACAGGGGGCTACCGTAACACCGGGGAGCTGTTTTTT
13	TRBV18	TRBJ1-5	.	.	CASSPGRDQPQHF	TGTGCCAGCTCACCGGGGAGAGATCAGCCCCAGCATTTT
16	TRBV5-4	TRBJ1-2	.	TRBD1	CASSTGQGGFYYGYTF	TGTGCCAGCAGCACCGGACAGGGGGGATTTTACTATGGCTACACCTTC
17	TRBV19	TRBJ1-3	.	.	CASTFLPGISSGNTIYF	TGTGCCAGTACCTTTCTTCCAGGAATCAGCTCTGGAAACACCATATATTTT
12	TRBV28	TRBJ1-5	.	TRBD1	CAGQGGNQPQHF	TGTGCCGGACAGGGTGGCAATCAGCCCCAGCATTTT
15	TRBV27	TRBJ1-6	.	TRBD1	CASRPGTGYNSPLHF	TGTGCCAGCAGGCCTGGGACAGGTTATAATTCACCCCTCCACTTT
12	TRBV11-2	TRBJ2-3	once	.	CASSYNTDTQYF	TGTGCCAGCAGCTACAACACAGATACGCAGTATTTT
15	TRBV5-4	TRBJ2-3	.	TRBD2	CASSLASGGRDTQYF	TGTGCCAGCAGCTTGGCTAGCGGGGGGCGGGATACGCAGTATTTT
14	TRBV7-9	TRBJ1-4	.	TRBD1	CASSLEGTGGKLFF	TGTGCCAGCAGCTTAGAGGGGACAGGGGGGAAACTGTTTTTT
13	TRBV7-9	TRBJ1-6	once	TRBD1	CASRPGQGVPLHF	TGTGCCAGCAGGCCCGGACAGGGGGTACCCCTCCACTTT
15	TRBV7-2	TRBJ2-1	.	TRBD2	CASSRLAGGPNEQFF	TGTGCCAGCAGCCGACTAGCGGGGGGCCCCAATGAGCAGTTCTTC
12	TRBV6-1	TRBJ2-1	once	.	CASSPRFSEQFF	TGTGCCAGCAGCCCTAGGTTCAGTGAGCAGTTCTTC
15	TRBV7-7	TRBJ1-3	.	.	CASSLYEGSGNTIYF	TGTGCTAGCAGCTTATATGAGGGGTCTGGAAACACCATATATTTT
13	TRBV10-3	TRBJ2-3	.	TRBD1	CAAGQGATDTQYF	TGTGCCGCGGGGCAGGGGGCCACAGATACGCAGTATTTT
14	TRBV23-1	TRBJ2-1	.	TRBD2	CARPGGGAIPEQFF	TGCGCCAGACCGGGCGGGGGGGCCATTCCTGAGCAGTTCTTC
17	TRBV7-7	TRBJ2-7	.	TRBD2	CASSAGLAGGPFGEQYF	TGTGCTAGCAGCGCCGGACTAGCGGGGGGCCCATTCGGCGAGCAGTACTTC